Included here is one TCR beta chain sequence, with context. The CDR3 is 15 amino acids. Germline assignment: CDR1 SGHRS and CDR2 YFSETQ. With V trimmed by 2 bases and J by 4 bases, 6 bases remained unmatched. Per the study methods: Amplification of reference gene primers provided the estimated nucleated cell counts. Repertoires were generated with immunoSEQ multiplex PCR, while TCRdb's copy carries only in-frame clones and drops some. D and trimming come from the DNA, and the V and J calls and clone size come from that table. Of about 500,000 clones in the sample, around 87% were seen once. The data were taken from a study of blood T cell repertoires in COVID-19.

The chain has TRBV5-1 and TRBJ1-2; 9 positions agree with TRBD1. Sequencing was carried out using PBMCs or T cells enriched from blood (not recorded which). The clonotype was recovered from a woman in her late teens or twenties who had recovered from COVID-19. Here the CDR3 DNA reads TGCGCCAGCAGCTTAGGACAGGGGTCCTCCTATGGCTACACCTTC. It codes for CASSLGQGSSYGYTF.